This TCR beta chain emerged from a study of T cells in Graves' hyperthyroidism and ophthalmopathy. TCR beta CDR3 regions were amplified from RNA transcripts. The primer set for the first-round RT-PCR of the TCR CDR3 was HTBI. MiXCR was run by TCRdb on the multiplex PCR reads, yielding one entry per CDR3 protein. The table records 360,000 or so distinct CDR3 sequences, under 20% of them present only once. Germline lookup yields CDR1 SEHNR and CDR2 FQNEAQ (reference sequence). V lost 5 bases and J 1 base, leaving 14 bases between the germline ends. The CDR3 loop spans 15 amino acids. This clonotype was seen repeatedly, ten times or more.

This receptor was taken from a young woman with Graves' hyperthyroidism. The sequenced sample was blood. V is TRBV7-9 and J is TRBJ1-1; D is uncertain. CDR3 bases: TGTGCCAGCAGCCCCTACAGTGGAAAGAACACTGAAGCTTTCTTT. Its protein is CASSPYSGKNTEAFF.